The clone carrying this T cell receptor (beta chain) was recorded once. This record belongs to a study of blood T cell repertoires in COVID-19. Study-level information: PBMCs, B-cell-depleted T cells, or T cells were the source of the cDNA or gDNA that made up the material.

As handled by the study authors: By means of reference gene primer amplification, nucleated cell counts were estimated. This table comes from immunoSEQ multiplex PCR, and its TCRdb copy is limited to in-frame clones, with some not included. V and J calls and clone size follow that table, whereas D and trimming were derived from the DNA. The table has fewer than 100,000 clones, roughly 88% seen once. The CDR3 sequence is 12 residues long. The V and J ends lost 7 bases and 9 bases respectively, with 15 bases between them. The sequencing sample was made of peripheral blood. This rearrangement joins TRBV12-3 or TRBV12-4 to TRBJ1-2; D may be TRBD1 (5 bases). The TCR was taken from a human donor in a cohort sampled during active COVID-19. The CDR3 DNA follows: TGTGCCAGCATTAATCCGGCAGGGCGCTACACCTTC. Translated, it gives CASINPAGRYTF.